Shown below are 8 T cell receptor beta chains from a single sample sequenced in a study of blood T cell repertoires in COVID-19. The table came from immunoSEQ multiplex PCR; TCRdb's copy has only in-frame clones and leaves some out. The data hold more than 100,000 clones, with around nine tenths observed a single time. Sequencing was done on a sample of peripheral blood. All receptors come from a human donor in a cohort sampled during active COVID-19.

This chain uses TRBV7-2 with TRBJ2-2, with a weak D call TRBD2 (6 bases). V was trimmed by 2 bases and J by 1 base, leaving 14 bases between them. This CDR3 spans 17 amino acids. Germline V gene data show CDR1 as SGHTA and CDR2 as FQGNSA. The CDR3 bases are TGTGCCAGCAGCTTAATTGGTAGTAGCGGGAACACCGGGGAGCTGTTTTTT. This sequence encodes CASSLIGSSGNTGELFF.

This chain joins TRBV6-5 and TRBJ1-2; 7 nucleotides align to TRBD1. Germline trimming cut 5 bases from V and 5 bases from J; bases unmatched to any gene: 5. The CDR3 spans 13 residues. Germline-derived CDR1 and CDR2 are MNHEY and SVGAGI. CDR3 in DNA: TGTGCCAGCAGTCCGAACAGGGGATATGGCTACACCTTC. Its protein is CASSPNRGYGYTF.

V gene TRBV19 combines with J gene TRBJ1-4; D call uncertain. Germline V gene lookup returns CDR1 LNHDA and CDR2 SQIVND (reference sequence). This CDR3 contains 14 residues. Trimming took off 6 bases at V and 7 bases at J, with 15 bases between the two ends. Here the CDR3 reads CASRGGVPSEKLFF. CDR3 DNA sequence: TGTGCCAGTAGAGGAGGAGTCCCCTCTGAAAAACTGTTTTTT.

The rearrangement joins TRBV7-3 to TRBJ2-1; D not certain. The CDR3 is 15 residues long. Germline values: CDR1 SGHTA, CDR2 FQGTGA. V gave up 0 bases and J gave up 2 bases, with 8 bases separating them. The CDR3 sequence: CASSLTSQAYNEQFF. The CDR3 coding sequence is TGTGCCAGCAGCTTAACGTCTCAGGCCTACAATGAGCAGTTCTTC.

Regarding this clone: This specimen includes other DNA sequences encoding the same CDR3. The chain recombines TRBV28 with TRBJ1-5; no reliable D call. Germline lookup yields CDR1 MDHEN and CDR2 SYDVKM. Trimming removed 2 bases at V and 2 bases at J, with 7 bases between. The CDR3 is 14 residues long. CDR3 protein: CASSLVRGNQPQHF. The CDR3 DNA follows: TGTGCCAGCAGTTTAGTGCGGGGCAATCAGCCCCAGCATTTT.

The CDR3 loop reads CASSLGGHPSYEQYF. The DNA of the CDR3 is TGTGCCAGCAGCTTAGGGGGACACCCCTCCTACGAGCAGTACTTC. The V and J genes are TRBV7-9 and TRBJ2-7, with D possibly matching TRBD1 (6 bases). Trimming took off 1 base at V and 0 bases at J, with 10 bases between the two ends. The germline V gene has CDR1 SEHNR and CDR2 FQNEAQ (reference sequence). CDR3 length equals 15 residues.

The table lists this clone with a count of one. V gene TRBV4-2 combines with J gene TRBJ2-2; 11 nucleotides match TRBD2. The V segment lost 2 bases and the J segment 6 bases; nucleotides outside the gene matches: 5. The CDR3 totals 16 residues. CDR1 is LGHNA and CDR2 is YNFKEQ in the germline V gene. In DNA form, the CDR3 reads TGTGCCAGCAGCCAATGGACTAGCGGGCTTTCCGGGGAGCTGTTTTTT. Its protein is CASSQWTSGLSGELFF.

As DNA, the CDR3 is TGCGCCAGCAGTTCCGGGACTAGCTACGCCAATGAGCAGTTCTTC. Residues: CASSSGTSYANEQFF. The chain joins TRBV5-1 to TRBJ2-1, with TRBD2 matching over 9 bases. CDR3 length equals 15 residues. The germline V gene encodes CDR1 SGHRS and CDR2 YFSETQ. V lost 5 bases and J lost 6; bases outside the gene matches: 9.